The clone carrying this T cell receptor beta chain was recorded a few times. The antigen is undetermined. V was trimmed by 8 bases and J by 4 bases, leaving 8 bases between them. This CDR3 contains 11 residues. The germline V gene encodes CDR1 SQVTM and CDR2 ANQGSEA. TCRdb re-analysed the 5' RACE reads in MiXCR, keeping a single row per CDR3 protein. Among approximately 300,000 distinct CDR3 sequences listed, less than 10% were seen once. These data are taken from a study of CD8 T cells in ankylosing spondylitis. General study results and limits: Blood from ankylosing spondylitis patients appeared to carry a characteristic roughly eight-variant TCR beta motif. The authors found the disease-linked clones to be CD8+ and relatively rare in peripheral blood.

Input material: blood, either unsorted or a sorted T cell fraction (not recorded which). The chain uses TRBV29-1 and TRBJ1-4; perhaps TRBD1 as D (5 bases). This receptor was identified in a male donor with ankylosing spondylitis. CDR3 nucleotide sequence: TGCAGCACTGGACATAATGAAAAACTGTTTTTT. Residues: CSTGHNEKLFF.